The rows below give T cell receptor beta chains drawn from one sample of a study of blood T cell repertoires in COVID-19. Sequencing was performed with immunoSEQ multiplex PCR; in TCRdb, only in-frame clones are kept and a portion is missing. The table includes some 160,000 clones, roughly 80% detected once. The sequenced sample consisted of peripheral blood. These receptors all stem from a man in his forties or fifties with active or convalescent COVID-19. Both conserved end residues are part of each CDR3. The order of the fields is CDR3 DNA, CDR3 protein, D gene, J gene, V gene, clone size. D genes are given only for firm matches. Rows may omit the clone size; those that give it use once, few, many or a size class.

CDR3nt: TGTGCCAGTAGGCCAGGACAGGGATTGAGGCAGTTCTTC
CDR3aa: CASRPGQGLRQFF
d_gene: TRBD1
j_gene: TRBJ2-1
v_gene: TRBV19
abundance: -

CDR3nt: TGTGCCAGCAGCTTAGAACTTCCGATGGGGGCCAACGTCCTGACTTTC
CDR3aa: CASSLELPMGANVLTF
d_gene: -
j_gene: TRBJ2-6
v_gene: TRBV7-2
abundance: -

CDR3nt: TGTGCCATCAGCGCGGGACTAGCGGGACTCTCTGGCACAGATACGCAGTATTTT
CDR3aa: CAISAGLAGLSGTDTQYF
d_gene: TRBD2
j_gene: TRBJ2-3
v_gene: TRBV10-3
abundance: -

CDR3nt: TGTGCCAGCAGCGAGGACGGGGTTTTCGAGCAGTACTTC
CDR3aa: CASSEDGVFEQYF
d_gene: -
j_gene: TRBJ2-7
v_gene: TRBV5-6
abundance: -

CDR3nt: TGTGCCAGCAGCCAGGGTGGGAGGACCCACTACGAGCAGTACTTC
CDR3aa: CASSQGGRTHYEQYF
d_gene: -
j_gene: TRBJ2-7
v_gene: TRBV14
abundance: -

CDR3nt: TGTGCCAGCATCGTTACTTCGGGAGGGAAGACCCAGTACTTC
CDR3aa: CASIVTSGGKTQYF
d_gene: TRBD2
j_gene: TRBJ2-5
v_gene: TRBV27
abundance: -

CDR3nt: TGCAGCGTCGTCCCCGACAGCTACGAGCAGTACTTC
CDR3aa: CSVVPDSYEQYF
d_gene: -
j_gene: TRBJ2-7
v_gene: TRBV29-1
abundance: -

CDR3nt: TGTGCCAGCATGATGCTGGCGGAAGAGACCCAGTACTTC
CDR3aa: CASMMLAEETQYF
d_gene: -
j_gene: TRBJ2-5
v_gene: TRBV27
abundance: -

CDR3nt: TGTGCCAGCAGACTGGACACAGGGGAATACACCGGGGAGCTGTTTTTT
CDR3aa: CASRLDTGEYTGELFF
d_gene: TRBD1
j_gene: TRBJ2-2
v_gene: TRBV28
abundance: -

CDR3nt: TGTGCCAGCAAGGGACTAGCGGCTAATGAGCAGTTCTTC
CDR3aa: CASKGLAANEQFF
d_gene: TRBD2
j_gene: TRBJ2-1
v_gene: TRBV27
abundance: -

CDR3nt: TGTGCCAGCACCTATAGGACTAGCGGGAGAGGCACAGATACGCAGTATTTT
CDR3aa: CASTYRTSGRGTDTQYF
d_gene: TRBD2
j_gene: TRBJ2-3
v_gene: TRBV13
abundance: -

CDR3nt: TGTGCCAGCAGCTCCGGGACTCCCGGAGAGGAGCAGTTCTTC
CDR3aa: CASSSGTPGEEQFF
d_gene: -
j_gene: TRBJ2-1
v_gene: TRBV7-3
abundance: -

CDR3nt: TGTGCCAGCAGTTACTCAACAGAACACTATGGCTACACCTTC
CDR3aa: CASSYSTEHYGYTF
d_gene: -
j_gene: TRBJ1-2
v_gene: TRBV6-5
abundance: -

CDR3nt: TGTGCCACCAGCAGAGGTGGGACAGGGACCTACGAGCAGTACTTC
CDR3aa: CATSRGGTGTYEQYF
d_gene: TRBD1
j_gene: TRBJ2-7
v_gene: TRBV15
abundance: -

CDR3nt: TGTGCCTGGAACGGCGGGCTAAGGGCAGATACGCAGTATTTT
CDR3aa: CAWNGGLRADTQYF
d_gene: -
j_gene: TRBJ2-3
v_gene: TRBV30
abundance: -

CDR3nt: TGTGCCAGTAGTATTTACGACAGGGCCAATGAGCAGTTCTTC
CDR3aa: CASSIYDRANEQFF
d_gene: TRBD1
j_gene: TRBJ2-1
v_gene: TRBV19
abundance: -

CDR3nt: TGTGCCAGCAGCTTACGGCGACGGAGCTCTGGAAACACCATATATTTT
CDR3aa: CASSLRRRSSGNTIYF
d_gene: -
j_gene: TRBJ1-3
v_gene: TRBV7-8
abundance: -

CDR3nt: TGTGCCAGCAGGAACAGGGTTCTCTCTGGCTACACCTTC
CDR3aa: CASRNRVLSGYTF
d_gene: -
j_gene: TRBJ1-2
v_gene: TRBV28
abundance: -

CDR3nt: TGTGCCAGCGGAGGAGGGGTGGGCACTGAAGCTTTCTTT
CDR3aa: CASGGGVGTEAFF
d_gene: -
j_gene: TRBJ1-1
v_gene: TRBV27
abundance: many

CDR3nt: TGTGCCAGCAGTTACACAGGGACCGCGACTGAAGCTTTCTTT
CDR3aa: CASSYTGTATEAFF
d_gene: -
j_gene: TRBJ1-1
v_gene: TRBV6-5
abundance: few

CDR3nt: TGTGCCAGCAGACGACTAGCGGGAGACACAGATACGCAGTATTTT
CDR3aa: CASRRLAGDTDTQYF
d_gene: TRBD2
j_gene: TRBJ2-3
v_gene: TRBV2
abundance: few

CDR3nt: TGTGCCAGCAACCTCGGACAGTCCTATAATTCACCCCTCCACTTT
CDR3aa: CASNLGQSYNSPLHF
d_gene: -
j_gene: TRBJ1-6
v_gene: TRBV5-6
abundance: few

CDR3nt: TGTGCCAGCAGTTTATTGGGACTAGCGGGAGGGAATGAGCAGTTCTTC
CDR3aa: CASSLLGLAGGNEQFF
d_gene: TRBD2
j_gene: TRBJ2-1
v_gene: TRBV27
abundance: -

CDR3nt: TGTGCCAGCAGCTTAGATCCGGGATCGGGCACCGGGGAGCTGTTTTTT
CDR3aa: CASSLDPGSGTGELFF
d_gene: -
j_gene: TRBJ2-2
v_gene: TRBV11-3
abundance: -

CDR3nt: TGTGCCAGCAGCCAAGACTCCGGGGGTTACAATGAGCAGTTCTTC
CDR3aa: CASSQDSGGYNEQFF
d_gene: -
j_gene: TRBJ2-1
v_gene: TRBV3-1/TRBV3-2
abundance: -

CDR3nt: TGCGCCAGCAGCCAGGGACTAGTTGCTAACACCGGGGAGCTGTTTTTT
CDR3aa: CASSQGLVANTGELFF
d_gene: TRBD2
j_gene: TRBJ2-2
v_gene: TRBV4-1
abundance: -

CDR3nt: TGTGCCAGCAGCGACAGGGGACGCAATCAGCCCCAGCATTTT
CDR3aa: CASSDRGRNQPQHF
d_gene: TRBD1
j_gene: TRBJ1-5
v_gene: TRBV7-2
abundance: -

CDR3nt: TGTGCCACCAAGGGGGAAAACACCGGGGAGCTGTTTTTT
CDR3aa: CATKGENTGELFF
d_gene: -
j_gene: TRBJ2-2
v_gene: TRBV10-3
abundance: -

CDR3nt: TGTGCCAGCAGTTTAAAAACAGGGTCCTACGAGCAGTACTTC
CDR3aa: CASSLKTGSYEQYF
d_gene: -
j_gene: TRBJ2-7
v_gene: TRBV27
abundance: -